This is a list of T cell receptor beta chains from one sample in a study of identical twins. TCRdb re-derived calls from the 5' RACE reads in MiXCR, one entry per CDR3 protein. Of fewer than 450,000 distinct CDR3 sequences listed, around 9% were seen once; the top ten hold roughly 8.7%. Material: naive T cells sorted from blood. The source of these receptors is a woman aged 45 to 65 in good health. Both conserved end residues are part of each CDR3. The D gene is left open where the match is weak.

d_gene,j_gene,v_gene,CDR3aa
TRBD2,TRBJ2-1,TRBV6-5,CASSYSLAASSYNEQFF
TRBD1,TRBJ2-3,TRBV30,CAWSGQNTDTQYF
-,TRBJ1-5,TRBV19,CASGPGGPQHF
-,TRBJ1-4,TRBV20-1,CSARVRRTLNEKLFF
-,TRBJ1-2,TRBV12-3/TRBV12-4,CASTLSGANYGYTF
-,TRBJ1-5,TRBV10-3,CAIKGEGQPQHF
-,TRBJ2-1,TRBV11-2,CASSPGPVGQFF
-,TRBJ2-2,TRBV7-3,CASSPDLKAAGELFF
-,TRBJ1-1,TRBV3-1,CASSQLGSSNTEAFF
TRBD2,TRBJ2-1,TRBV5-1,CASSQGLAGGPNNEQFF
TRBD1,TRBJ1-6,TRBV5-1,CASSLTGAYNSPLHF
-,TRBJ2-2,TRBV12-3/TRBV12-4,CATFGEVRRGELFF
-,TRBJ1-3,TRBV5-1,CASRREPGTSGDTIYF
-,TRBJ1-2,TRBV12-5,CASGKQGMLTF
-,TRBJ1-1,TRBV19,CASSIDPLNTEAFF
TRBD2,TRBJ2-3,TRBV4-1,CASSPSGGIPDTQYF
-,TRBJ2-1,TRBV7-9,CASSLAISSYNEQFF
-,TRBJ1-5,TRBV20-1,CSAKKGELSNQPQHF
TRBD1,TRBJ2-7,TRBV12-3/TRBV12-4,CASQRGRGEQYF
-,TRBJ2-4,TRBV4-1,CASSPELAKNIQYF
-,TRBJ2-3,TRBV5-1,CASSGMTDTQYF
-,TRBJ2-3,TRBV24-1,CATGATSTDTQYF
TRBD1,TRBJ1-1,TRBV12-3/TRBV12-4,CASSFWTGGTEAFF
-,TRBJ2-7,TRBV7-9,CAGTVGDTNYEQYF
-,TRBJ2-7,TRBV18,CATRRGEEDEQYF
TRBD1,TRBJ2-7,TRBV7-7,CASSHTGQAEQYF
-,TRBJ1-1,TRBV7-2,CARTPHPGCYTEAFF
TRBD1,TRBJ1-5,TRBV9,CASSPTGGLFSQPQHF
-,TRBJ2-7,TRBV6-2/TRBV6-3,CASSYSAGSGYEQYF
-,TRBJ2-3,TRBV27,CASSRYPVPDTQYF
TRBD1,TRBJ1-1,TRBV7-8,CASSVDRGSDTEAFF
TRBD2,TRBJ2-1,TRBV5-6,CASSLATSGSSSYNEQFF
TRBD2,TRBJ2-3,TRBV29-1,CSVGAPGGPGDTQYF
TRBD1,TRBJ2-2,TRBV6-9,CASSSLTGAPDAFNTGELFF
TRBD1,TRBJ2-2,TRBV12-3/TRBV12-4,CASSFGTGGIGELFF
TRBD2,TRBJ2-3,TRBV12-3/TRBV12-4,CASRTSGVSGDTQYF
TRBD1,TRBJ2-7,TRBV20-1,CSARKGQSYEQYF
-,TRBJ2-3,TRBV19,CASRDRLRQEPDTQYF
-,TRBJ1-2,TRBV29-1,CSEDYGYTF
-,TRBJ2-3,TRBV12-3/TRBV12-4,CASSIFTPTRKADTQYF
TRBD2,TRBJ2-2,TRBV29-1,CSVRAGENTGELFF
-,TRBJ1-1,TRBV14,CASSQQSGLTEAFF
-,TRBJ2-1,TRBV12-3/TRBV12-4,CASTLGSGTYNEQFF
-,TRBJ2-7,TRBV4-1,CASSPLRARSSSSYEQYF
-,TRBJ2-3,TRBV29-1,CSVEVAVGDTQYF
-,TRBJ2-3,TRBV10-2,CASSAFGNTDTQYF
TRBD1,TRBJ1-1,TRBV12-3/TRBV12-4,CASKRGQVNTEAFF
TRBD2,TRBJ2-1,TRBV6-6,CASSYSILAGIGNEQFF
-,TRBJ2-6,TRBV29-1,CSVVSPGANVLTF
-,TRBJ1-6,TRBV7-3,CASSLWWDSPLHF
-,TRBJ2-1,TRBV29-1,CSSRTTTNEQFF